Reported below is one T cell receptor (beta chain). What it binds is unknown. This record belongs to a study of post-analysis software for immune sequencing data. Overall study: Several disease courses (relapsing-remitting, secondary progressive and progressive-relapsing) of multiple sclerosis were included.

Unique molecular identifiers tagged the TCR beta cDNA libraries. The source material, roughly 0.9 to 10 million T cells, gave rise to 400,000 to 550,000 cDNA molecules. TCRdb used MiXCR to reprocess the PCR reads, holding one entry per CDR3 protein. The top ten clones hold approximately 5.4% of a sample with fewer than 550,000 distinct CDR3 sequences, about a third of them seen once. Study-level findings and limits: Controls had lower frequencies than patients of roughly five TRBV segments, which included TRBV5-6, TRBV5-1 and TRBV20-1. Batch-matched samples strongly co-clustered by F measure. Controls significantly exceeded multiple sclerosis patients in normalized Chao1 diversity.

Trimming shortened V by 4 bases and J by 8 bases, and 14 bases separated the two germline ends. Germline CDR1 is SQVTM and CDR2 is ANQGSEA. The CDR3 loop spans 12 amino acids. This chain links TRBV29-1 with TRBJ1-2; D not certain. The sample taken for sequencing was blood. The source of this sequence is a girl aged 2-17 years with multiple sclerosis. CDR3 DNA: TGCAGCGTTGGTGGAGGTAAACCCGGCTACACCTTC. It yields the protein CSVGGGKPGYTF.